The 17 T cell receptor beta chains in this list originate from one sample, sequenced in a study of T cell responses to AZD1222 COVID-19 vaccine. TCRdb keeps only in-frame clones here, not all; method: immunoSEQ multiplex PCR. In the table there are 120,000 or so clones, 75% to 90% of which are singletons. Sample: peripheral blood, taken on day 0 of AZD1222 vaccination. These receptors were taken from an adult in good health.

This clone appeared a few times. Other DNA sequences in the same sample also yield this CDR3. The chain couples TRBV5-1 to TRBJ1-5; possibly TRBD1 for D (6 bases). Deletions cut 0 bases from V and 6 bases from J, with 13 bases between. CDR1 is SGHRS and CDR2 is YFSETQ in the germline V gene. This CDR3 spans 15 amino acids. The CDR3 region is CASSLEGGAGQPQHF. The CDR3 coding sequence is TGCGCCAGCAGCTTGGAAGGGGGTGCGGGTCAGCCCCAGCATTTT.

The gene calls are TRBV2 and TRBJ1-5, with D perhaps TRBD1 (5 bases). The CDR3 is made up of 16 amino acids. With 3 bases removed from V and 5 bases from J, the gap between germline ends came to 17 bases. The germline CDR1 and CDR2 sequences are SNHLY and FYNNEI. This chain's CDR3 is CASSDLTRGFDQPQHF. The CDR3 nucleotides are TGTGCCAGCAGTGACTTGACTCGGGGCTTTGATCAGCCCCAGCATTTT.

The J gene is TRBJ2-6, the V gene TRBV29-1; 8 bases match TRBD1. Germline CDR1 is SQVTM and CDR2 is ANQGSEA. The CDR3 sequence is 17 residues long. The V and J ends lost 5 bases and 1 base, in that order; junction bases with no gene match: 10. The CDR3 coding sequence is TGCAGCGTTCTACAGGGGGTAGTACCTTCTGGGGCCAACGTCCTGACTTTC. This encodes CSVLQGVVPSGANVLTF.

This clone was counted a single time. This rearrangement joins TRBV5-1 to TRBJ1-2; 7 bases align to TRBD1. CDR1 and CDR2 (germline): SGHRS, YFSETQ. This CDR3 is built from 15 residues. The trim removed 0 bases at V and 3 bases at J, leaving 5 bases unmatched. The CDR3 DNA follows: TGCGCCAGCAGCTTGGGGGACAGCCTTGACTATGGCTACACCTTC. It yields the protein CASSLGDSLDYGYTF. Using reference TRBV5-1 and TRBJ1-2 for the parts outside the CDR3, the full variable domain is KAGVTQTPRYLIKTRGQQVTLSCSPISGHRSVSWYQQTPGQGLQFLFEYFSETQRNKGNFPGRFSGRQFSNSRSEMNVSTLELGDSALYLCASSLGDSLDYGYTFGSGTRLTVV.

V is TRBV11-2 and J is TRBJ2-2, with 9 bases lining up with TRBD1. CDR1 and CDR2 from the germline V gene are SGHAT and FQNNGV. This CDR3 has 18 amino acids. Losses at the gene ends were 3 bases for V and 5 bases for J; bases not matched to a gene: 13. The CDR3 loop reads CASSLAGQGLSRTGELFF. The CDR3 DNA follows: TGTGCCAGCAGCTTGGCGGGACAGGGCCTAAGTCGGACCGGGGAGCTGTTTTTT.

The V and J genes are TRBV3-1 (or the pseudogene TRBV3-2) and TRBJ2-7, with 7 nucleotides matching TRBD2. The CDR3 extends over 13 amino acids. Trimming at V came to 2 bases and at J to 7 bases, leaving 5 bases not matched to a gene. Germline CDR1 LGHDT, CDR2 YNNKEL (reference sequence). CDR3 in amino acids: CASSQQLASEQYF. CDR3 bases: TGTGCCAGCAGCCAACAACTAGCGTCTGAGCAGTACTTC.

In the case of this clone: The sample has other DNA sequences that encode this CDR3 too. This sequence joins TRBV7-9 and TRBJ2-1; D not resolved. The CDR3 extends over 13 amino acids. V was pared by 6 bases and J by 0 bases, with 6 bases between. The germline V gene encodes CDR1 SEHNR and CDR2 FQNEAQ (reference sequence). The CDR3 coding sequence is TGTGCCAGCAGTTGGGACTCCTACAATGAGCAGTTCTTC. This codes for CASSWDSYNEQFF.

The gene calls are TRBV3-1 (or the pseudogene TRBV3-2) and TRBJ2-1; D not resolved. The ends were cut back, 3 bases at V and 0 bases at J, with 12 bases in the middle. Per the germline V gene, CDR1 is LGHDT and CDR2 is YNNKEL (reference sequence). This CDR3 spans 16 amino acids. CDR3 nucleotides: TGTGCCAGCAGCCAGTCGCAGACGCGCTCCTACAATGAGCAGTTCTTC. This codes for CASSQSQTRSYNEQFF.

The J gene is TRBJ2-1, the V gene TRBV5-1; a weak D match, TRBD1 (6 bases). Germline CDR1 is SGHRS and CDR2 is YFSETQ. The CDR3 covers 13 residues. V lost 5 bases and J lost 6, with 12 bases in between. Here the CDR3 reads CASRGEGVNEQFF. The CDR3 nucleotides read TGCGCCAGCAGGGGAGAGGGGGTCAATGAGCAGTTCTTC.

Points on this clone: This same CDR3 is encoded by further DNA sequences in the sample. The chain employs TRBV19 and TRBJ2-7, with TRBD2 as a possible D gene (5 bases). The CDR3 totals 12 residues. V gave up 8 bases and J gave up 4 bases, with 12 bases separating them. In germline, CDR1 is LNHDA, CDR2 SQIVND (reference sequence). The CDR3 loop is CASSPSGYEQYF. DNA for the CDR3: TGTGCCAGTTCCCCATCGGGGTACGAGCAGTACTTC.

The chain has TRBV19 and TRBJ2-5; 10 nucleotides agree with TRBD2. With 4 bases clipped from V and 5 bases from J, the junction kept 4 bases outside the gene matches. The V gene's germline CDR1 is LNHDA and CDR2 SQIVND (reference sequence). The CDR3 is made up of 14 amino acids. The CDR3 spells CASSSLAGVETQYF. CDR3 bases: TGTGCCAGTAGTAGCCTAGCGGGGGTGGAGACCCAGTACTTC.

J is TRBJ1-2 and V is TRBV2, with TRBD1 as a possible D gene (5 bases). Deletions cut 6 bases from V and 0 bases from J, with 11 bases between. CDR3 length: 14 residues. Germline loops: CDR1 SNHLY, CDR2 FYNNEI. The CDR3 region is CASRGDSANYGYTF. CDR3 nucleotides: TGTGCCAGCAGGGGGGACTCAGCTAACTATGGCTACACCTTC.

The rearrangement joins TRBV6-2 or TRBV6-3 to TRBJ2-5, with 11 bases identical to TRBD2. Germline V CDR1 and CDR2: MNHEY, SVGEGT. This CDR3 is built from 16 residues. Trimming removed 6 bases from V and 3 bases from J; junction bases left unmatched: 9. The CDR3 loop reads CASSDERLAGKETQYF. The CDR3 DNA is TGTGCCAGCAGCGATGAAAGACTAGCGGGGAAAGAGACCCAGTACTTC.

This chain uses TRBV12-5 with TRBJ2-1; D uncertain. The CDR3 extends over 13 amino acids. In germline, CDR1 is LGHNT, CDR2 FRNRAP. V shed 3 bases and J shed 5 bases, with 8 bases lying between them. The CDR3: CASGFWADNEQFF. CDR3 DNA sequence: TGTGCTAGTGGTTTTTGGGCAGACAATGAGCAGTTCTTC.

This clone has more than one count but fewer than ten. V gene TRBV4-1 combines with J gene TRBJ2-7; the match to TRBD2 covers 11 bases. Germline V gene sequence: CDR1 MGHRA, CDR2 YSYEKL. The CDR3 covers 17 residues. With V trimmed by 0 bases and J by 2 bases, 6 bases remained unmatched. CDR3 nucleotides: TGCGCCAGCAGCCAAGATGTAGCTAGCGGGAGGACCTACGAGCAGTACTTC. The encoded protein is CASSQDVASGRTYEQYF.

CDR3 protein: CASSEGPDQPQHF. CDR3 in DNA: TGTGCCAGCAGTGAAGGGCCCGATCAGCCCCAGCATTTT. The V call is TRBV6-4, the J call TRBJ1-5; D not resolved. The CDR3 length is 13 residues. Germline-derived CDR1 and CDR2 are MRHNA and SNTAGT. The ends were cut back, 3 bases at V and 5 bases at J, with 8 bases in the middle.

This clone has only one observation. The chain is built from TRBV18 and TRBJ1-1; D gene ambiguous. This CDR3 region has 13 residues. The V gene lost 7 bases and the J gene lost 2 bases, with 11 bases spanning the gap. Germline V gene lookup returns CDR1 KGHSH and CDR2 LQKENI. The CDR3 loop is CASFTTLNTEAFF. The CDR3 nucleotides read TGTGCCAGCTTCACCACCTTAAACACTGAAGCTTTCTTT.